The rows below give T cell receptor beta chains drawn from one sample of a study of CD8+CD57+ T cells in acquired aplastic anemia. TCRdb reprocessed the reads via MiXCR and lists one record per CDR3 protein. The sample lists some 140,000 distinct CDR3 sequences; about 48% were seen once. Sequences were obtained from sorted CD4+, CD8+, or CD8+CD57+ T cells (not recorded which) from PBMCs. The receptors were sampled from a human donor with aplastic anemia. CDR3s include the opening cysteine and the closing phenylalanine or tryptophan. A D gene is named only where the DNA matches it firmly. Not every row has a clone size; where given, it reads once, few, many or a size class.

D gene	clone size	J gene	V gene	CDR3 DNA	CDR3 protein
NA	NA	TRBJ1-2	TRBV2	TGTGCCAGCAATCGGGACTATGGCTACACCTTC	CASNRDYGYTF
NA	NA	TRBJ2-3	TRBV2	TGTGCCAGCAGTGGACTACAGGGAGGGGATACGCAGTATTTT	CASSGLQGGDTQYF
TRBD2	many	TRBJ2-5	TRBV6-1	TGTGCCAGCAGTGAAGCTTTAGGACTAGCGACCTTCCAAGAGACCCAGTACTTC	CASSEALGLATFQETQYF
NA	many	TRBJ2-3	TRBV11-1	TGTGCCAGCAGCTTAGGTGTGACCTCGGTAGATACGCAGTATTTT	CASSLGVTSVDTQYF
NA	NA	TRBJ1-1	TRBV25-1	TGTGCCAGCAGTGAATCTTCTGACTCGTACACTGAAGCTTTCTTT	CASSESSDSYTEAFF
NA	few	TRBJ2-7	TRBV2	TGTGCCAGCCTGTCGGGGACGGGTTACGAGCAGTACTTC	CASLSGTGYEQYF
TRBD1	few	TRBJ2-1	TRBV15	TGTGCCACCAGCAGAAGGGACAGGGGCATCAATGAGCAGTTCTTC	CATSRRDRGINEQFF
NA	NA	TRBJ2-3	TRBV7-6	TGTGCCAGCAGCTTAGACCCTAGCAGGAGGGCCACAGATACGCAGTATTTT	CASSLDPSRRATDTQYF
NA	NA	TRBJ1-6	TRBV2	TGTGCCAGCAGTTTCGACACCTATAATTTACCCCTCCACTTT	CASSFDTYNLPLHF
NA	once	TRBJ2-5	TRBV13	TGTGCCAGCAGCTTAGTAGGGGTAGAGACCCAGTACTTC	CASSLVGVETQYF
NA	NA	TRBJ2-1	TRBV15	TGTGCCACCGCGGCTAGCACGAACAATGAGCAGTTCTTC	CATAASTNNEQFF
TRBD2	NA	TRBJ2-5	TRBV4-1	TGCGCCAGCAGCCACGGGACTAGCGGGGGGAAAGAGACCCAGTACTTC	CASSHGTSGGKETQYF
NA	once	TRBJ2-3	TRBV7-2	TGTGCCAGCAGCTGGGCGCGCACAGATACGCAGTATTTT	CASSWARTDTQYF
TRBD1	NA	TRBJ2-2	TRBV10-3	TGTGCCACCTCTGGGACAGGGAACACCGGGGAGCTGTTTTTT	CATSGTGNTGELFF
NA	few	TRBJ1-1	TRBV2	TGTGCCAGCAGGCAGGGATCGCACACTGAAGCTTTCTTT	CASRQGSHTEAFF
NA	NA	TRBJ1-6	TRBV20-1	TGCAGTGCTAGAGATCCGGAGGGGGACCTCCACTTT	CSARDPEGDLHF
TRBD2	NA	TRBJ2-1	TRBV2	TGTGCCAGCCGCATAGTAGCGGGGGACCCCAATGAGCAGTTCTTC	CASRIVAGDPNEQFF
TRBD1	NA	TRBJ2-2	TRBV4-3	TGCGCCAGCAGCCAAGAGACAGGGGGCACCGGGGAGCTGTTTTTT	CASSQETGGTGELFF
TRBD2	many	TRBJ2-5	TRBV12-3/TRBV12-4	TGTGCCAGCAGTTTAGCGCCTCGGCTAGCGGCGGGTTTGGAGACCCAGTACTTC	CASSLAPRLAAGLETQYF
NA	NA	TRBJ1-5	TRBV27	TGTGCCAGCAGTTCGGGGATTAACGGCAATCAGCCCCAGCATTTT	CASSSGINGNQPQHF
TRBD2	NA	TRBJ2-3	TRBV7-3	TGTGCCAGCAGCTTGACTAGCGGGGCCACAGATACGCAGTATTTT	CASSLTSGATDTQYF
TRBD2	NA	TRBJ2-3	TRBV7-6	TGTGCCAGCAGCTTGCAACGGACTAGCGGGGGGTTGGATACGCAGTATTTT	CASSLQRTSGGLDTQYF
NA	NA	TRBJ2-5	TRBV20-1	TGCAGTGCACACCACAGGGAACAAGAGACCCAGTACTTC	CSAHHREQETQYF
TRBD1	NA	TRBJ2-5	TRBV7-8	TGTGCCAGCAGCTCCTTGGACAGGGGGTTGGAGACCCAGTACTTC	CASSSLDRGLETQYF
TRBD2	NA	TRBJ2-7	TRBV7-9	TGTGCCAGCAGCCCCCCGGGACTAGCGGGAAACGAGCAGTACTTC	CASSPPGLAGNEQYF
NA	NA	TRBJ1-5	TRBV19	TGTGCCAGTAGTATAGATCAGGAAAGCAATCAGCCCCAGCATTTT	CASSIDQESNQPQHF
NA	many	TRBJ2-5	TRBV15	TGTGCCACCAGCAGAGGACAGGAGCAAGAGACCCAGTACTTC	CATSRGQEQETQYF
TRBD1	many	TRBJ2-7	TRBV6-2/TRBV6-3	TGTGCCAGCACAACCGGGACAGGGTACGAGCAGTACTTC	CASTTGTGYEQYF
TRBD1	NA	TRBJ2-7	TRBV10-3	TGTGCCATCAGTGCCGGGACAGCTTACGAGCAGTACTTC	CAISAGTAYEQYF
NA	NA	TRBJ2-5	TRBV7-6	TGTGCCAGCAGCCCCGGTCGGACCCAGTACTTC	CASSPGRTQYF
TRBD2	many	TRBJ2-7	TRBV2	TGTGCCAGCAGCCCCCCCGGGACTAGACCTTTACCTAGCTCCTACGAGCAGTACTTC	CASSPPGTRPLPSSYEQYF
NA	few	TRBJ2-7	TRBV4-1	TGCGCCAGCAGCCACTTAACCGACTACGAGCAGTACTTC	CASSHLTDYEQYF
NA	NA	TRBJ1-1	TRBV29-1	TGCAGCGTTGAGGTTGGCAGAGTATATGAAGCTTTCTTT	CSVEVGRVYEAFF
TRBD1	NA	TRBJ1-2	TRBV2	TGTGCCAGCAGTGATGGCAGACAGGGGGGCGGTAGGGGCTACACCTTC	CASSDGRQGGGRGYTF
NA	NA	TRBJ1-5	TRBV15	TGTGCCACCAGCAGAGATCCCCTCAGCAATCAGCCCCAGCATTTT	CATSRDPLSNQPQHF
NA	NA	TRBJ2-7	TRBV10-3	TGTGCCATCAGTGAAGAGACTAGACCCTACGAGCAGTACTTC	CAISEETRPYEQYF
TRBD2	NA	TRBJ2-7	TRBV20-1	TGCAGTGCTAGTCTAGCGGGAGTGGGCGAGCAGTACTTC	CSASLAGVGEQYF
NA	NA	TRBJ1-5	TRBV24-1	TGTGCCAGGAATAGCAATCAGCCCCAGCATTTT	CARNSNQPQHF
NA	NA	TRBJ2-5	TRBV10-2	TGCGCCAGCAGCACAGGTTCGGCGGGGCCCCAAGAGACCCAGTACTTC	CASSTGSAGPQETQYF
NA	few	TRBJ1-2	TRBV4-1	TGCGCCAGCAGCCAAGCAGGGGAGGGCAGAGGCTACACCTTC	CASSQAGEGRGYTF
NA	few	TRBJ2-7	TRBV7-8	TGTGCCAGCAGCTTACTAGCGTACGAGCAGTACTTC	CASSLLAYEQYF
TRBD2	NA	TRBJ2-3	TRBV7-2	TGTGCCAGCAGCACTAGCGGGAACGGAGGCACAGATACGCAGTATTTT	CASSTSGNGGTDTQYF
NA	few	TRBJ1-2	TRBV15	TGTGCCACCAGCAGAGAAGGGTATGGCTACACCTTC	CATSREGYGYTF
TRBD1	many	TRBJ1-2	TRBV12-3/TRBV12-4	TGTGCCAGCATGACGAAAGACAGGGGGTATAGGAGCTATGGCTACACCTTC	CASMTKDRGYRSYGYTF
TRBD1	few	TRBJ1-1	TRBV27	TGTGCCAGCAGCCTAGGACAGGGGTACACTGAAGCTTTCTTT	CASSLGQGYTEAFF
NA	many	TRBJ1-2	TRBV4-3	TGCGCCAGCAGCCAAGATCTCGAGGGGACCTTCTATGGCTACACCTTC	CASSQDLEGTFYGYTF
TRBD2	NA	TRBJ2-3	TRBV25-1	TGTGCCACCCGGGGACTAGCGGGGGCCCCCACAGATACGCAGTATTTT	CATRGLAGAPTDTQYF
NA	many	TRBJ2-7	TRBV7-9	TGTGCCAGCAGCCCCAGGACAGCCACCCCCTACGAGCAGTACTTC	CASSPRTATPYEQYF
TRBD1	many	TRBJ2-7	TRBV2	TGTGCCAGCAGTGCTGGGACAGGCGGCTACGAGCAGTACTTC	CASSAGTGGYEQYF
NA	NA	TRBJ2-6	TRBV20-1	TGCAGTGCTAAAGTCGGGGCCAACGTCCTGACTTTC	CSAKVGANVLTF
NA	many	TRBJ1-1	TRBV29-1	TGCAGCGTTAATCCGGGGCCTGGGGCTTTCTTT	CSVNPGPGAFF
NA	many	TRBJ2-7	TRBV6-5	TGTGCCAGCAGTTACTCTTCTGGGACAAGGCACTACGAGCAGTACTTC	CASSYSSGTRHYEQYF
TRBD1	NA	TRBJ1-1	TRBV20-1	TGCAGTGCTAGAGATAGCGGGCAGGGGGACACTGAAGCTTTCTTT	CSARDSGQGDTEAFF
NA	few	TRBJ1-1	TRBV10-3	TGTGCCATCAGTGAGTCAGAGTCCAAAGCTTTCTTT	CAISESESKAFF
NA	many	TRBJ2-1	TRBV9	TGTGCCAGCAGCCCCTTAACCGTAACCAAACGTTACAATGAGCAGTTCTTC	CASSPLTVTKRYNEQFF
TRBD2	many	TRBJ2-7	TRBV9	TGTGCCAGCGGGAGGGGCAGGGACTACGAGCAGTACTTC	CASGRGRDYEQYF
TRBD1	NA	TRBJ2-5	TRBV10-2	TGCGCCAGCAGTGGCGCGACAGGGAAAGAGACCCAGTACTTC	CASSGATGKETQYF